The following is a T cell receptor beta chain sequence with its context. This receptor's antigen is unknown. There are no base qualities to consult, and no much larger clone falls within one base. Deletion took 2 bases off V and 4 bases off J, with a span of 8 bases between the germline ends. Via the germline V gene, CDR1 is LGHNT and CDR2 FRNRAP. Spanning cysteine to phenylalanine, the CDR3 consists of 13 amino acids. CDR3 DNA is the only sequence kept; it has 39 bases, read in frame from the first base. This sample stems from a study of blood T cell repertoires in COVID-19 (dated by TCRdb to 2018 to 2021). Background for the entire study: Samples covering the acute and convalescent phases of COVID-19 were provided by collaborators in the United States, Italy and Spain. Nearly every sample came with metadata listing a de-identified subject ID, COVID-19 status, age in years and sex. Deeply sampled blood TCRbeta repertoires from subjects exposed to, actively infected with, or recovered from COVID-19 were included in the dataset. The material from the prospective study consisted of cDNA or gDNA derived from T cells, B-cell-depleted T cells, or PBMCs. Where HLA class I and class II types were available, the types were taken from metadata supplied by the sample provider, not from assay-based typing. The samples were drawn from the first 160 participants of the ongoing ImmuneRACE study and from 1,200 or so subjects provided by 6 global collaborators. The repertoires were released in a freely available public database intended as a resource for research on the immune response to SARS-CoV-2.

TCRbeta CDR3 regions were amplified from genomic DNA by means of the immunoSEQ Assay, a bias-controlled multiplex PCR. The source study handled its data this way. Within the assay, amplification of reference gene primers was used to estimate how many nucleated cells each sample contained. To quantify the absolute abundance of each unique TCRbeta CDR3 rearrangement, sequence reads were collapsed and filtered. Productive Simpson clonality was computed per sample as the square root of Simpson's diversity index over productive rearrangements. TCRdb stores this immuneACCESS table with in-frame sequences only. Part of the clones is absent; in the studies checked, under half of the shortfall reflects unresolved V genes, and no reason is known for the rest. V and J calls and clone size are copied from that table; D and trimming were computed from the DNA. Here the sample has 150,000 to 200,000 clones; approximately 80% occur a single time. The top ten clones comprise around 8% of the sample.

Broad study findings and their caveats: The amount of clinical and demographic metadata varied by source and participant and was provided uncurated.

At one collaborating source in Seattle, patients were enrolled during active infection and were followed longitudinally through the course of disease. Whole blood was collected in K2EDTA tubes by collaborating institutions according to the institutions' own protocols. For TCRbeta analysis, collaborators shipped samples in one of three forms: frozen whole blood, isolated PBMCs, or DNA extracted from either of those sample types. Sequencing was performed on peripheral blood. Recombination connected TRBV12-5 to TRBJ1-1; the D gene cannot be resolved reliably. The TCR sequence derives from a woman of 80 years or more with COVID-19, enrolled during active disease. The DNA is as follows: TGTGCTAGTGGTTTGATATCCGGCACTGAAGCTTTCTTT. Its protein is CASGLISGTEAFF.